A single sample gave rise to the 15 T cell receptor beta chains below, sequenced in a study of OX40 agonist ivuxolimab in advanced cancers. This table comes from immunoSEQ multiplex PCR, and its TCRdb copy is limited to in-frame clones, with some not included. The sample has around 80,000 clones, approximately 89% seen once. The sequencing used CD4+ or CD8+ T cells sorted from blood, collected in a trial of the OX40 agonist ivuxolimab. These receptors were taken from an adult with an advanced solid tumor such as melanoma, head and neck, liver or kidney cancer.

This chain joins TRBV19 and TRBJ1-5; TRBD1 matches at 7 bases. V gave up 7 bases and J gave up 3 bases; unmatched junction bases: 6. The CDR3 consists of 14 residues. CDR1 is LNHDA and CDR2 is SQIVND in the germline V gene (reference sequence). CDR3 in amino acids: CASTEQGTNQPQHF. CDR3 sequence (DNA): TGTGCCAGTACCGAACAGGGGACCAATCAGCCCCAGCATTTT.

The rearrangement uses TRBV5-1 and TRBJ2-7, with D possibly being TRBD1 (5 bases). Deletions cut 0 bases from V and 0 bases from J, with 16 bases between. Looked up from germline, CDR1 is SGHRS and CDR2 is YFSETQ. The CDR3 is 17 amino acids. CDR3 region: CASSLGQGTPPSYEQYF. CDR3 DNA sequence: TGCGCCAGCAGCTTGGGGCAGGGAACCCCCCCCTCCTACGAGCAGTACTTC.

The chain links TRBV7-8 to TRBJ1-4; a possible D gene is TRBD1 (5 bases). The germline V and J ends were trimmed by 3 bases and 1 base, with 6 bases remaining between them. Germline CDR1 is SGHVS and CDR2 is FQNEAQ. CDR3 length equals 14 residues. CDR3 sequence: CASSFGGTNEKLFF. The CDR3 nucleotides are TGTGCCAGCAGCTTTGGGGGAACTAATGAAAAACTGTTTTTT.

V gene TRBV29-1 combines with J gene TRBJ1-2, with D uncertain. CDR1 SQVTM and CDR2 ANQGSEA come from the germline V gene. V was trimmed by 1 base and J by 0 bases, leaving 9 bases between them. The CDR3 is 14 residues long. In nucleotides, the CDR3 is TGCAGCGTTGAAGGGAGGTTCCCTAACTATGGCTACACCTTC. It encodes CSVEGRFPNYGYTF.

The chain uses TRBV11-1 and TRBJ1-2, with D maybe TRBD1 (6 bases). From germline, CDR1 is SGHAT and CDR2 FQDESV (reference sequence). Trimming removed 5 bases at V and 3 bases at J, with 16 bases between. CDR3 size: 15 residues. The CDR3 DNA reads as TGTGCCAGCAGCCCTGGACAGCCCCGGGACTATGGCTACACCTTC. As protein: CASSPGQPRDYGYTF.

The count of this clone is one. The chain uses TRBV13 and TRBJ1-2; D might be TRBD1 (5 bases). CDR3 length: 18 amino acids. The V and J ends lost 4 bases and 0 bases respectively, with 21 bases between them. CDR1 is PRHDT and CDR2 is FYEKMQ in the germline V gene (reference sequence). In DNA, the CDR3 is TGTGCCAGCAGCTCCCGACCGGGGGGAGGACGCTCTAACTATGGCTACACCTTC. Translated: CASSSRPGGGRSNYGYTF.

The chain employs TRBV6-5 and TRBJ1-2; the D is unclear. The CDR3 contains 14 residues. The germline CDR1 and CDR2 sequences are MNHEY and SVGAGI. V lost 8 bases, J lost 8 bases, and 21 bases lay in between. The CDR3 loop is CASGEPLRHRGYTF. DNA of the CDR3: TGTGCCAGCGGGGAGCCCCTACGACATCGGGGCTACACCTTC.

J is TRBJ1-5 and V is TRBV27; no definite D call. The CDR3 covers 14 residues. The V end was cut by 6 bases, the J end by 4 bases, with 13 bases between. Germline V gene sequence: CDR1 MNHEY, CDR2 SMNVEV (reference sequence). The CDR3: CASRGRLGNQPQHF. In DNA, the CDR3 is TGTGCCAGCAGAGGGCGGCTCGGTAATCAGCCCCAGCATTTT.

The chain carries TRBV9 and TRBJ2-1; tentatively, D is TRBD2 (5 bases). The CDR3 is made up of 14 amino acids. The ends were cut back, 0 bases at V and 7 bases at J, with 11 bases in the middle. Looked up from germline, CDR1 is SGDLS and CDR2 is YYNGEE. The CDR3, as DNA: TGTGCCAGCAGCGTAGTTGATAGCGAAAATGAGCAGTTCTTC. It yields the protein CASSVVDSENEQFF.

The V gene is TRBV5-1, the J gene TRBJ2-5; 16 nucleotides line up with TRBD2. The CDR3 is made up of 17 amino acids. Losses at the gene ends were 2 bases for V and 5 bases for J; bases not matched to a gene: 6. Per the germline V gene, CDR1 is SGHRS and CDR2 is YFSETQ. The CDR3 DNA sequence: TGCGCCAGCAGCTTCGGGACTAGCGGGAGGGTAACGGAGACCCAGTACTTC. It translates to CASSFGTSGRVTETQYF.

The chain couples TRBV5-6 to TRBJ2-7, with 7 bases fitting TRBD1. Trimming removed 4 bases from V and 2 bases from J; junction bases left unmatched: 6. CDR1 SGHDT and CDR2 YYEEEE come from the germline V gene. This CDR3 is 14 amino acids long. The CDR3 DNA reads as TGTGCCAGCAGCCCCTCGGGACAGCCCTACGAGCAGTACTTC. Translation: CASSPSGQPYEQYF.

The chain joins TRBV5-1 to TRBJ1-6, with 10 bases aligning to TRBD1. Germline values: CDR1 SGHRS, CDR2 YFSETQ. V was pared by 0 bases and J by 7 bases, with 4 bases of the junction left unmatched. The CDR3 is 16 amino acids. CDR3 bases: TGCGCCAGCAGCTTGGCCCCGGGACAGGGGAATTCACCCCTCCACTTT. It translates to CASSLAPGQGNSPLHF.

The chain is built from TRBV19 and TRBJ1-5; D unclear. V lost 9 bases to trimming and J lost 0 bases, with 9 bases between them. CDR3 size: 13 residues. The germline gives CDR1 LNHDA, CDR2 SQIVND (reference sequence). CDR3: CASQDYSNQPQHF. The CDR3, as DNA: TGTGCCAGCCAAGATTATAGCAATCAGCCCCAGCATTTT.

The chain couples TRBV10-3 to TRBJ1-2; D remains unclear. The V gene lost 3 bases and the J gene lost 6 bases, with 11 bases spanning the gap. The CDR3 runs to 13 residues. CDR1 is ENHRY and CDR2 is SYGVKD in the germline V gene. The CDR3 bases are TGTGCCATCAGTGACTCAATGACACATGGCTACACCTTC. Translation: CAISDSMTHGYTF.

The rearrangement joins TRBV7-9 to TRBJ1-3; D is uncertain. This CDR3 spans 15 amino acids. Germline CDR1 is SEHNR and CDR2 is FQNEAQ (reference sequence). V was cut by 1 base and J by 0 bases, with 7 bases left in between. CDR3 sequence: CASSLDQSSGNTIYF. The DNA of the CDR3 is TGTGCCAGCAGCTTAGACCAGAGCTCTGGAAACACCATATATTTT.